The next 27 T cell receptor beta chains were all read from a single sample in a study of blood T cells in healthy people across ages (dated by TCRdb to the mid-2010s). Library creation used 5' RACE. The listed sequencing device is Illumina HiSeq 2500. The second PCR ran for about 6 to 12 cycles and used a J-beta primer mix along with a sample-barcoded 5' primer. TCRdb trimmed public reads at Q25 via fastp, called clones via MiXCR and kept in-frame beta chains. Under each unique CDR3 protein, matching rows form one entry showing the most common genes and DNA. The sample includes 910,000 or so distinct CDR3 sequences, with 51% observed a single time. The ten biggest clones cover roughly a fifth of the sample. The sample comprised blood. These receptors were taken from a woman in her fifties or sixties in good health.

This clonotype was observed a handful of times. CDR3 coding DNA: TGTGCCACCACCCGAGGGGGAGGCTTCAATACGCAGTATTTT. Encoded protein: CATTRGGGFNTQYF. The chain carries TRBV6-5 and TRBJ2-3; TRBD1 or TRBD2 may be the D gene (6 bases each). V lost 10 bases and J lost 7, with 21 bases in between. CDR3 length equals 14 residues. Germline values: CDR1 MNHEY, CDR2 SVGAGI.

In this sample, this clonotype turned up once. The CDR3 does not close with the conserved phenylalanine or tryptophan, likely indicating a read error. This chain joins TRBV18 and TRBJ2-1; D is unclear. The CDR3 has 13 amino acids. The ends were cut back, 6 bases at V and 7 bases at J, with 13 bases in the middle. Germline CDR1 reads KGHSH; CDR2 reads LQKENI. The CDR3 nucleotides read TGTGCCAGCTCCCCTGACCCTGGAAATGAGCAGTTCGTC. Encoded protein: CASSPDPGNEQFV.

The V gene is TRBV6-5, the J gene TRBJ1-6; 7 nucleotides align to TRBD1. Germline CDR1 reads MNHEY; CDR2 reads SVGAGI. The CDR3 has 18 residues. The J segment lost 7 bases and the V segment lost 2 bases, leaving 14 bases of the junction unmatched. CDR3 nucleotides: TGTGCCAGCAGTTACGAGAGACCACAGGGACAGAAAAATTCACCCCTCCACTTT. It is translated as CASSYERPQGQKNSPLHF.

The rearrangement uses TRBV6-2 or TRBV6-3 and TRBJ2-1; unclear D gene. The germline CDR1 and CDR2 sequences are MNHEY and SVGEGT. The CDR3 is made up of 16 amino acids. V was cut by 6 bases and J by 0 bases, with 15 bases left in between. CDR3 nucleotide sequence: TGTGCCAGCAGCGGCCGCGACTGGAGCTCCTACAATGAGCAGTTCTTC. This translates into CASSGRDWSSYNEQFF.

This rearrangement joins TRBV7-2 to TRBJ2-6; the D gene could be TRBD1 or TRBD2 (5 bases each). The germline gives CDR1 SGHTA, CDR2 FQGNSA. V was pared by 1 base and J by 2 bases, with 12 bases between. CDR3 length equals 17 residues. The CDR3 protein is CASSLVGRGAGANVLTF. CDR3 coding DNA: TGTGCCAGCAGCTTAGTCGGTCGAGGGGCTGGGGCCAACGTCCTGACTTTC.

CDR3 region: CASSQERRLADTQYF. CDR3 DNA sequence: TGTGCCAGCAGCCAAGAAAGGAGACTAGCGGATACGCAGTATTTT. V is TRBV14 and J is TRBJ2-3; TRBD2 matches 8 bases. Germline-derived CDR1 and CDR2 are SGHDN and FVKESK. Trimming at V came to 0 bases and at J to 6 bases, leaving 5 bases not matched to a gene. CDR3 length: 15 residues.

The genes are TRBV4-1 and TRBJ2-7; the D is unclear. V dropped 4 bases and J dropped 2 bases, with 15 bases sitting between them. CDR3 length equals 15 residues. Germline loops: CDR1 MGHRA, CDR2 YSYEKL. In nucleotides, the CDR3 is TGCGCCAGCAGCCCCGCAGCCGGGCCCACCTACGAGCAGTACTTC. Encoded protein: CASSPAAGPTYEQYF.

CDR3 nucleotide sequence: TGTGCCAGCAGTTCCCCCGGGACGGACCTAACCTACGAGCAGTACTTC. It translates to CASSSPGTDLTYEQYF. This chain joins TRBV28 and TRBJ2-7; possibly TRBD1 or TRBD2 for D (5 bases each). Trimming pared 4 bases from V and 2 bases from J, leaving 18 bases between. Germline assignment: CDR1 MDHEN and CDR2 SYDVKM. The CDR3 extends over 16 amino acids.

The V and J genes are TRBV20-1 and TRBJ2-7; D gene uncertain. The germline CDR1 and CDR2 sequences are DFQATT and SNEGSKA (reference sequence). V lost 0 bases and J 0 bases, leaving 9 bases between the germline ends. The length of the CDR3 is 14 residues. DNA for the CDR3: TGCAGTGCTAGAGAGGGCGAATCCTCCTACGAGCAGTACTTC. This gives the protein CSAREGESSYEQYF.

The chain uses TRBV6-5 and TRBJ2-1; TRBD2 is a possible D gene (5 bases). The CDR3 contains 15 residues. Trimming removed 8 bases from V and 4 bases from J, with 18 bases in between. Germline CDR1 is MNHEY and CDR2 is SVGAGI. CDR3 amino acids: CASREDSGIYNEQFF. CDR3 DNA: TGTGCCAGCCGCGAGGATTCCGGGATATACAATGAGCAGTTCTTC.

This clonotype was detected a few times. The genes are TRBV27 and TRBJ2-2; D gene unclear. The CDR3 loop spans 13 amino acids. Germline V gene lookup returns CDR1 MNHEY and CDR2 SMNVEV (reference sequence). The V end was cut by 3 bases, the J end by 7 bases, with 9 bases between. The CDR3 reads CASSFEEFGELFF. CDR3 in DNA: TGTGCCAGCAGTTTCGAGGAGTTCGGGGAGCTGTTTTTT.

The V call is TRBV4-2, the J call TRBJ2-1, with D unresolved. The ends were cut back, 1 base at V and 0 bases at J, with 7 bases in the middle. This CDR3 has 15 residues. CDR1 and CDR2 from the germline V gene are LGHNA and YNFKEQ. The CDR3 coding sequence is TGTGCCAGCAGCCAAGCAGCAAGCTCCTACAATGAGCAGTTCTTC. Translation gives CASSQAASSYNEQFF.

The V and J genes are TRBV7-9 and TRBJ1-2; D call uncertain. The germline V and J ends were trimmed by 6 bases and 8 bases, with 16 bases remaining between them. The CDR3 totals 13 residues. Germline V gives CDR1 SEHNR, CDR2 FQNEAQ (reference sequence). The CDR3 nucleotides are TGTGCCAGCAGTGAGGAAGGTTCCCGGGGCTACACCTTC. Protein: CASSEEGSRGYTF.

This chain uses TRBV15 with TRBJ2-2; maybe TRBD1 (5 bases). CDR3 size: 19 residues. The ends were cut back, 0 bases at V and 7 bases at J, with 24 bases in the middle. Germline-derived CDR1 and CDR2 are LNHNV and YYDKDF (reference sequence). The CDR3 region is CATSRDFLSNGAQGGELFF. DNA of the CDR3: TGTGCCACCAGCAGAGACTTTCTGAGTAATGGGGCGCAGGGCGGGGAGCTGTTTTTT.

The CDR3: CASSIRQGTEAFF. CDR3 DNA sequence: TGTGCCAGCAGTATCCGACAGGGGACCGAAGCTTTCTTT. V is TRBV12-3 or TRBV12-4 and J is TRBJ1-1; TRBD1 aligns across 8 bases. The CDR3 is 13 amino acids. V lost 5 bases to trimming and J lost 8 bases; unmatched junction nucleotides: 7.

This rearrangement joins TRBV11-2 to TRBJ2-3; D gene uncertain. Trimming cost V 1 base and J 6 bases, with 8 bases left between them. CDR1 and CDR2 from the germline V gene are SGHAT and FQNNGV. There are 13 residues in the CDR3. CDR3 amino acids: CASSLGLGDTQYF. The CDR3 nucleotides read TGTGCCAGCAGCTTAGGACTGGGCGATACGCAGTATTTT.

The chain uses TRBV9 and TRBJ2-3, with D perhaps matching TRBD2 (6 bases). V dropped 3 bases and J dropped 4 bases, with 18 bases sitting between them. The V gene's germline CDR1 is SGDLS and CDR2 YYNGEE. The CDR3 length is 16 residues. The CDR3 DNA sequence: TGTGCCAGCAGCGCCGGGACTCTGTCGTTTGCAGATACGCAGTATTTT. Translated, it gives CASSAGTLSFADTQYF.

This clonotype came up a few times. The rearrangement uses TRBV10-3 and TRBJ2-5; 7 nucleotides line up with TRBD1. This CDR3 contains 14 residues. Germline loops: CDR1 ENHRY, CDR2 SYGVKD. V shed 4 bases, J shed 5 bases, and the junction held 7 bases outside the gene matches. The CDR3 bases are TGTGCCATCAGTGGCGAGGGGGCGGCGGAGACCCAGTACTTC. It codes for CAISGEGAAETQYF.

The chain combines TRBV4-2 with TRBJ1-3, with D perhaps matching TRBD1 (6 bases). CDR3 length equals 16 residues. Trimming shortened V by 3 bases and J by 2 bases, and 14 bases separated the two germline ends. Germline CDR1 is LGHNA and CDR2 is YNFKEQ. The CDR3 DNA reads as TGTGCCAGCAGCCAGTTAAGGGGGGGCACTGGAAACACCATATATTTT. As protein: CASSQLRGGTGNTIYF.

With respect to this clonotype: A read error may account for a junction end that differs from germline. V usage is TRBV9 and J usage is TRBJ2-3; tentative D call: TRBD2 (6 bases). Germline CDR1 is SGDLS and CDR2 is YYNGEE. CDR3 length: 15 amino acids. The CDR3 reads CAGSVAADSTDTQYF. CDR3 DNA: TGTGCCGGCAGCGTAGCGGCGGATAGCACAGATACGCAGTATTTT.

The chain is built from TRBV2 and TRBJ2-5; TRBD1 is a possible D gene (5 bases). V shed 3 bases and J shed 11 bases, with 13 bases lying between them. Germline values: CDR1 SNHLY, CDR2 FYNNEI. This CDR3 is built from 12 residues. The CDR3 protein is CASSEGLREQYF. Here the CDR3 DNA reads TGTGCCAGCAGTGAGGGGCTTCGAGAGCAGTACTTC.

V is TRBV6-1 and J is TRBJ2-7; D perhaps matches TRBD1 (6 bases). Per the germline V gene, CDR1 is MNHNS and CDR2 is SASEGT. V was trimmed by 7 bases and J by 7 bases, leaving 35 bases between them. The CDR3 runs 19 residues. CDR3 DNA sequence: TGTGCCAGCATGACAGGAAGGTCGCTGGGGCCACCACCTTTTGGGGAGCAGTACTTC. It yields the protein CASMTGRSLGPPPFGEQYF.

This clonotype was seen only a few times. This chain connects TRBV20-1 to TRBJ2-7; no clear D. Trimming removed 5 bases from V and 0 bases from J, with 14 bases in between. The germline V gene encodes CDR1 DFQATT and CDR2 SNEGSKA (reference sequence). The CDR3 length is 14 residues. The CDR3 is CSASRDRYSYEQYF. The CDR3 bases are TGCAGTGCTTCCCGAGACCGTTACTCCTACGAGCAGTACTTC.

The rearrangement links TRBV7-8 to TRBJ2-5, with D possibly matching TRBD1 (5 bases). V lost 5 bases to trimming and J lost 11 bases, with 12 bases between them. Germline CDR1 SGHVS, CDR2 FQNEAQ. This CDR3 has 11 amino acids. CDR3 loop: CASSVQEKQYF. The CDR3, as DNA: TGTGCCAGCAGCGTACAGGAGAAGCAGTACTTC.

The chain employs TRBV7-9 and TRBJ1-6; the D is unclear. Germline V gene data show CDR1 as SEHNR and CDR2 as FQNEAQ (reference sequence). CDR3 size: 12 residues. The ends were cut back, 4 bases at V and 10 bases at J, with 8 bases in the middle. CDR3 DNA: TGTGCCAGCAGCTCCGACTGGTCACCCCTCCACTTT. Amino acid sequence: CASSSDWSPLHF.

The chain couples TRBV13 to TRBJ2-3; D is ambiguous. CDR1 is PRHDT and CDR2 is FYEKMQ in the germline V gene (reference sequence). V was clipped by 5 bases and J by 1 base, with 16 bases between them. CDR3 size: 16 residues. CDR3 sequence (DNA): TGTGCCAGCAGCCTACTTCGGCTCGATGGCACAGATACGCAGTATTTT. Translation: CASSLLRLDGTDTQYF.

The V and J genes are TRBV12-3 or TRBV12-4 and TRBJ2-1, with 7 bases that match TRBD1. This CDR3 spans 15 amino acids. V trimming: 5 bases; J trimming: 14 bases; junction bases outside the gene matches: 18. CDR3 in DNA: TGTGCCAGCAGTCCGCCACCCGGGACAGACCAATGGAAGTTCTTC. Its protein product is CASSPPPGTDQWKFF.